The 17 T cell receptor beta chains listed next were all sequenced from one sample in a study of monozygotic twins with inflammatory bowel disease. TCRdb reprocessed the 5' RACE reads and reports one entry per CDR3 protein, with no DNA. The table for this sample gives more than 300,000 distinct CDR3 sequences. Sequenced sample: blood. These receptors were taken from a human donor with ulcerative colitis or Crohn's disease, or a healthy co-twin of an affected twin (not recorded which).

The CDR3 here is CASSRPGSDEQFF. J is TRBJ2-1 and V is TRBV21-1; TCRdb outputs TRBD2, but without DNA this stays unchecked. TRBV21-1 is given as a pseudogene. CDR3 size: 13 residues.

CDR3 in amino acids: CASSLEGYETQYF. The chain couples TRBV5-1 to TRBJ2-5; TCRdb indicates TRBD1, and absent DNA this call remains unverified. The germline CDR1 and CDR2 sequences are SGHRS and YFSETQ. The CDR3 is 13 amino acids. Full variable domain (outside the CDR3, taken from reference TRBV5-1 and TRBJ2-5): KAGVTQTPRYLIKTRGQQVTLSCSPISGHRSVSWYQQTPGQGLQFLFEYFSETQRNKGNFPGRFSGRQFSNSRSEMNVSTLELGDSALYLCASSLEGYETQYFGPGTRLLVL.

This chain uses TRBV6-5 with TRBJ2-3; TCRdb proposes TRBD2, but this gene call is untestable without DNA. This CDR3 is built from 18 residues. Per germline, CDR1 MNHEY and CDR2 SVGAGI. The CDR3 sequence is CASSYSFSGRAGTDTQYF.

The J gene is TRBJ1-6, the V gene TRBV28. CDR1 is MDHEN and CDR2 is SYDVKM in the germline V gene. The CDR3 has 13 amino acids. CDR3 protein: CASSKPYNSPLHF.

The CDR3 sequence is CANMGENTGELFF. This chain joins TRBV18 and TRBJ2-2; TCRdb names TRBD2, which stays unverified in the absence of DNA. The CDR3 is 13 amino acids. Germline CDR1 KGHSH, CDR2 LQKENI.

This chain uses TRBV5-5 with TRBJ2-1; the TCRdb D gene call, TRBD1, has no DNA to confirm it. This CDR3 has 15 residues. Germline CDR1 reads SGHKS; CDR2 reads YYEKEE (reference sequence). CDR3: CASSRDVASYNEQFF. The full variable domain, with the rest looked up from reference TRBV5-5 and TRBJ2-1, is DAGVTQSPTHLIKTRGQQVTLRCSPISGHKSVSWYQQVLGQGPQFIFQYYEKEERGRGNFPDRFSARQFPNYSSELNVNALLLGDSALYLCASSRDVASYNEQFFGPGTRLTVL.

The CDR3: CASSPGGVTGELFF. The chain uses TRBV7-2 and TRBJ2-2; TCRdb outputs TRBD1, but without DNA this stays unchecked. CDR1 is SGHTA and CDR2 is FQGNSA in the germline V gene. The CDR3 extends over 14 amino acids.

This chain connects TRBV6-5 to TRBJ2-2; no DNA is available, so the TRBD1 call from TCRdb remains unchecked. CDR3 length equals 16 residues. Per the germline V gene, CDR1 is MNHEY and CDR2 is SVGAGI. The CDR3 loop is CASSYRQGGNTGELFF.

The chain employs TRBV12-5 and TRBJ2-1; TCRdb proposes TRBD2, but this gene call is untestable without DNA. The CDR3 consists of 13 residues. From germline, CDR1 is LGHNT and CDR2 FRNRAP. This chain's CDR3 is CASGLGEKLEQFF.

This CDR3 is CASSPDRGWTSGSTDTQYF. The chain links TRBV11-2 to TRBJ2-3; TCRdb's assignment of TRBD2 cannot be checked, as there is no DNA. Germline CDR1 reads SGHAT; CDR2 reads FQNNGV. The CDR3 has 19 residues.

The V call is TRBV5-1, the J call TRBJ2-2; no DNA is available, so the TRBD2 call from TCRdb remains unchecked. This CDR3 is built from 18 residues. Germline assignment: CDR1 SGHRS and CDR2 YFSETQ. The CDR3 here is CASSAGLAGAYNTGELFF.

The chain couples TRBV18 to TRBJ2-7. Germline lookup yields CDR1 KGHSH and CDR2 LQKENI. The CDR3 sequence is 14 residues long. The CDR3 sequence is CASSPSLGSYEQYF.

The gene calls are TRBV6-5 and TRBJ2-7; the D call of TRBD2 rests on TCRdb alone, since no DNA is present to check it. This CDR3 has 11 amino acids. CDR1 and CDR2 (germline): MNHEY, SVGAGI. This CDR3 is CASTRGGELYF.

J is TRBJ2-3 and V is TRBV28; TCRdb returns TRBD2, unconfirmable since there is no DNA. The V gene's germline CDR1 is MDHEN and CDR2 SYDVKM. The CDR3 extends over 18 amino acids. Here the CDR3 reads CASSLDASGGSTTDTQYF.

The chain couples TRBV28 to TRBJ1-4; no DNA is available, so the TRBD1 call from TCRdb remains unchecked. The CDR3 consists of 15 residues. In germline, CDR1 is MDHEN, CDR2 SYDVKM. Here the CDR3 reads CASKTGTVYSEKLFF. Full variable domain (outside the CDR3, taken from reference TRBV28 and TRBJ1-4): DVKVTQSSRYLVKRTGEKVFLECVQDMDHENMFWYRQDPGLGLRLIYFSYDVKMKEKGDIPEGYSVSREKKERFSLILESASTNQTSMYLCASKTGTVYSEKLFFGSGTQLSVL.

The rearrangement uses TRBV5-1 and TRBJ2-1; there is no DNA to check the TCRdb D call of TRBD1. Germline CDR1 and CDR2: SGHRS and YFSETQ. This CDR3 has 16 residues. CDR3: CASSRTSGTAYNEQFF. Full variable domain (missing parts from reference TRBV5-1 and TRBJ2-1): KAGVTQTPRYLIKTRGQQVTLSCSPISGHRSVSWYQQTPGQGLQFLFEYFSETQRNKGNFPGRFSGRQFSNSRSEMNVSTLELGDSALYLCASSRTSGTAYNEQFFGPGTRLTVL.

The V gene is TRBV29-1, the J gene TRBJ2-1; TCRdb lists TRBD1, though no DNA is available to test this call. Germline values: CDR1 SQVTM, CDR2 ANQGSEA. This CDR3 region has 12 residues. The CDR3 sequence: CSVYRGKLEQFF.